This TCR beta chain was sequenced in a study of early T cells in non-severe SARS-CoV-2 infection. The wider study: The authors sequenced bulk RNA from unsorted whole blood, leaving chains unpaired. Regarding the study as a whole: VDJdb matching skewed toward anti-spike CD8 responses, missing private and CD4 specificities.

MiXCR, applied by TCRdb to the 5' RACE reads, yields one record per CDR3 protein. The sample holds tens of thousands of distinct CDR3 sequences, less than 9.5% seen once. V lost 1 base, J lost 1 base, and 9 bases lay in between. Germline V gene data show CDR1 as SGDLS and CDR2 as YYNGEE. The CDR3 sequence is 15 residues long. This clonotype was seen ten or more times. Antigen unknown. This TCR derives from an adult who was a healthcare worker with PCR-confirmed SARS-CoV-2 infection or an uninfected control (not recorded which). The specimen sequenced was whole blood. The rearrangement links TRBV9 to TRBJ1-5; D uncertain. CDR3 region: CASSVSGRSNQPQHF. CDR3 coding DNA: TGTGCCAGCAGCGTAAGCGGCAGAAGCAATCAGCCCCAGCATTTT.